This T cell receptor beta chain was captured by sequencing in a study of T cell repertoires in cytomegalovirus infection (dated by TCRdb to 2018 to 2020). At the level of the whole study: Donor HLA type was relevant to the analysis, because carriage of CMV infection together with the matching HLA type was indicated by public TCR beta signatures.

The paper as a whole reports these results and caveats: Carriers of CMV infection plus the relevant HLA type were discriminated by the cumulative frequency of public TCR beta family members in the study cohort and in an independent roughly 350-donor cohort. The ex vivo response was dominated by HLA-C-restricted CMV-specific TCR beta clonotypes, which also provided the single most frequent clonotype in two of eight donors.

This clonotype was seen at least ten times. Its antigen remains unidentified. No much larger clone is present one base from it, and per-base qualities are unavailable. Looking up the germline V gene yields CDR1 SGHTA and CDR2 FQGTGA. V lost 4 bases and J lost 4 bases; the stretch between them is 19 bases long. CDR3 length: 16 amino acids, cysteine to phenylalanine. Only CDR3 DNA is held: 48 bases, read in frame from base 1. The run used an Illumina HiSeq 1500. Using fastp trimming at Q25 and MiXCR clonotype assembly, TCRdb reanalyzed the public sequencing data and kept in-frame beta chains. All rows with the same CDR3 protein become a single entry with the most common DNA and genes. In all, the sample holds roughly 500,000 distinct CDR3 sequences, and 15% to 20% of those were seen once. Jointly, the top ten make up 20% to 30% of the sample.

The receptor's source is a human donor in good health (CMV status not recorded). Some clones in this sample may be carry-over from other donors' samples. The sequence is built from TRBV7-3 and TRBJ1-2; TRBD1 is a possible D gene, resting on 6 matching bases. Sequenced sample: CD8+ T cells from PBMCs. The CDR3 region has the sequence CASSSWGGARTYGYTF. The DNA sequence follows: TGTGCCAGCAGCTCCTGGGGGGGGGCGCGTACCTATGGCTACACCTTC. Outside the CDR3, residues come from the reference TRBV7-3 and TRBJ1-2 proteins, so the full variable domain is: GAGVSQTPSNKVTEKGKYVELRCDPISGHTALYWYRQSLGQGPEFLIYFQGTGAADDSGLPNDRFFAVRPEGSVSTLKIQRTERGDSAVYLCASSSWGGARTYGYTFGSGTRLTVV.